These T cell receptor beta chains were read from a single sample in a study of shared clonotypes between healthy human individuals. Assay used: immunoSEQ multiplex PCR; TCRdb lists only in-frame clones, some missing. The data hold 600,000 to 750,000 clones, with about nine tenths observed a single time. Sample: memory CD8+ T cells from PBMCs. These TCRs come from a man between 18 and 35 years old in good health. Some clones in this sample may be carry-over from other donors' samples. The CDR3 runs from the conserved cysteine through the conserved F or W. Each record gives: J gene, clone size, D gene, V gene, CDR3 DNA, CDR3 protein. The D gene is left open where the match is weak. Clone size appears in some rows only: once, few, many, or a class for an expanded clone.

TRBJ1-1,few,TRBD1,TRBV5-1,TGCGCCAGCAGCTCTGGACAGGGGATCGAGAGGGACACTGAAGCTTTCTTT,CASSSGQGIERDTEAFF
TRBJ1-1,-,-,TRBV28,TGTGCCAGCAGTTTTTACGATTCGCTTACTGAAGCTTTCTTT,CASSFYDSLTEAFF
TRBJ2-4,-,TRBD1,TRBV27,TGTGCCAGCAGTTTATCCCGAGGACAGGGTGGATCCAAAAACATTCAGTACTTC,CASSLSRGQGGSKNIQYF
TRBJ2-1,-,-,TRBV28,TGTGCCAGCAGTTTATCACGATCCGGAGGCAATGAGCAGTTCTTC,CASSLSRSGGNEQFF
TRBJ1-5,few,-,TRBV15,TGTGCCACCAGCCGAGTACCAACGAATCAGCCCCAGCATTTT,CATSRVPTNQPQHF
TRBJ2-1,-,-,TRBV29-1,TGCAGCGTTGAAGACCCTAACAGGAGCTCCTACAATGAGCAGTTCTTC,CSVEDPNRSSYNEQFF
TRBJ2-7,-,-,TRBV5-1,TGCGCCAGCAGCTTGGAGGCAGGGGTAAGGTACGAGCAGTACTTC,CASSLEAGVRYEQYF
TRBJ1-2,once,TRBD1,TRBV28,TGTGCCAGCAGACCTACAGGGGGAAGTGGCTACACCTTC,CASRPTGGSGYTF
TRBJ2-3,-,-,TRBV5-1,TGCGCCAGCAGCTTGGCCCTCACGGGGCGCACAGATACGCAGTATTTT,CASSLALTGRTDTQYF
TRBJ2-1,-,TRBD2,TRBV27,TGTGCCAGCAGTTTGGGTAGCGGGGGGTACAATGAGCAGTTCTTC,CASSLGSGGYNEQFF
TRBJ2-4,-,-,TRBV7-9,TGTGCCAGCAGCTTAGCCCGCCCCTCGGGGCCGATGGGGAACATTCAGTACTTC,CASSLARPSGPMGNIQYF
TRBJ1-1,-,-,TRBV7-9,TGTGCCAGCAGCTTAGGCACTGAAGCTTTCTTT,CASSLGTEAFF
TRBJ2-3,-,-,TRBV5-1,TGCGCCAGCAGCTCCGCCCGACAGAACACAGATACGCAGTATTTT,CASSSARQNTDTQYF
TRBJ1-2,-,TRBD1,TRBV6-4,TGTGCCAGCAGTGACCCTAAGGGACAGGGGGCTAGAGACGGCTACACCTTC,CASSDPKGQGARDGYTF
TRBJ2-7,-,-,TRBV7-9,TGTGCCAGCAGCTTGGCTGGCTCCTACGAGCAGTACTTC,CASSLAGSYEQYF
TRBJ2-2,-,-,TRBV5-6,TGTGCCAGCAGCTACAGACGCAGGGAGGACACCGGGGAGCTGTTTTTT,CASSYRRREDTGELFF
TRBJ2-1,-,TRBD2,TRBV7-9,TGTGCCAGCAGCCCGACTAGCGGGAGCTTACGGAATGAGCAGTTCTTC,CASSPTSGSLRNEQFF
TRBJ2-1,-,-,TRBV28,TGTGCCAGCAGTCCCCCCCTTTTCGGGGTAAATGAGCAGTTCTTC,CASSPPLFGVNEQFF
TRBJ1-2,-,-,TRBV5-1,TGCGCCAGCAGCTCACCCTCCGAGGGACTGGACTATGGCTACACCTTC,CASSSPSEGLDYGYTF
TRBJ2-1,-,-,TRBV9,TGTGCCAGCAGCGGGGATAGGGGTGAGCAGTTCTTC,CASSGDRGEQFF
TRBJ1-1,-,TRBD1,TRBV5-1,TGCGCCAGCAGCAATACAGGGGATGAAGCTTTCTTT,CASSNTGDEAFF
TRBJ2-7,-,TRBD1,TRBV28,TGTGCCAGCAGCGAACAGGGGGCGCAAGGGGAGCAGTACTTC,CASSEQGAQGEQYF
TRBJ2-6,once,-,TRBV19,TGTGCCAGTAGCGCCAGGGTTGGACGGGATTTCACTGGGGCCAACGTCCTGACTTTC,CASSARVGRDFTGANVLTF
TRBJ1-4,-,-,TRBV5-1,TGCGCCAGCAGCTTCAGGGGCTTTGCAACTAATGAAAAACTGTTTTTT,CASSFRGFATNEKLFF
TRBJ1-4,-,-,TRBV16,TGTGCCAGCAGCGATACAATAAGAGGTCTTTCAGATATTGAAAAACTGTTTTTT,CASSDTIRGLSDIEKLFF